This T cell receptor (beta chain) came from a study of shared T cell receptors in the human thymus. TCRdb keeps only in-frame clones here, not all; method: immunoSEQ multiplex PCR. The sample lists 500,000 to 850,000 clones, around 87% seen once, with roughly 0.0089% in the top ten. These data were also reused for a study on human thymus T cells. As that report states: A high degree of thymic repertoire overlap among unrelated individuals was reported in related research.

Sequencing was done on a sample of thymocytes. This sequence originates from a boy under two years old with a congenital heart defect.

CDR3 protein: CASSPPILGGNEQFF. The CDR3 DNA sequence: TGTGCCAGCAGTCCTCCAATCCTAGGGGGCAATGAGCAGTTCTTC. The V gene is TRBV28, the J gene TRBJ2-1, with D possibly matching TRBD1 (6 bases). Trimming removed 5 bases at V and 6 bases at J, with 17 bases between. Germline loops: CDR1 MDHEN, CDR2 SYDVKM. The CDR3 totals 15 residues.